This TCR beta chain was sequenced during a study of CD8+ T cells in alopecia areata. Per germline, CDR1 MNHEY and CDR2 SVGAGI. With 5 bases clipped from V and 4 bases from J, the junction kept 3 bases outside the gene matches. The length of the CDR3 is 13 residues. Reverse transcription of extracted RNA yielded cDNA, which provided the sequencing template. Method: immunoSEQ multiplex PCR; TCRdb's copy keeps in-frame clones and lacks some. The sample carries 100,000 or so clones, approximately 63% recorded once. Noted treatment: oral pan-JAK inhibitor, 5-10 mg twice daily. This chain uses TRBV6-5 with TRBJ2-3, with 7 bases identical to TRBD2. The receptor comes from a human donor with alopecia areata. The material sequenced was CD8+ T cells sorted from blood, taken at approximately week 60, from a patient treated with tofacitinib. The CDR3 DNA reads TGTGCCAGCAGTAGCGGGGAGGCAGATACGCAGTATTTT. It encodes CASSSGEADTQYF.